This TCR beta chain came from a study of OX40 agonist ivuxolimab in advanced cancers. At the level of the whole study: Ivuxolimab was an agonistic, fully human IgG2 monoclonal antibody directed against OX40 (CD134), a costimulatory receptor. The point of sequencing TCRbeta in the periphery was to test whether ivuxolimab changed TCR sequence diversity and drove clonal T-cell expansion. Prior anti-PD-1, anti-PD-L1 or anti-CTLA-4 therapy was permitted, and about 40% of dose-escalation patients had received checkpoint inhibitors. Partial responses were achieved by three dose-escalation patients, of whom one had hepatocellular carcinoma and two had cutaneous melanoma. Intravenous ivuxolimab was administered to patients every 2 weeks at six dose levels: 0.01, 0.1, 0.3, 1.5, 3 and 10 mg/kg. The dose-escalation cohort was roughly 80% male with a mean age of approximately 60 years, ranging from about 23 to 85. Of the roughly 52 dose-escalation patients, hepatocellular carcinoma was present in about 20, melanoma in approximately 15, renal cell carcinoma in 9 and head and neck cancer in 9. The paper describes the monotherapy dose-escalation part (N ≈ 52 patients) of the phase I trial of ivuxolimab.

V and J lose 5 bases and 5 bases, and a span of 15 bases separates them. The CDR3 holds 14 amino acids from the cysteine to the phenylalanine. Only CDR3 DNA remains: 42 bases, in frame from the first base. For sequencing of the TCRbeta CDR3 region, genomic DNA was extracted from the sorted cells. TCRbeta CDR3 regions were sequenced using the immunoSEQ Assay. Held by TCRdb, this immuneACCESS table contains in-frame sequences only and omits some clones. Under half of the omission traces to an unresolved V gene where checked; the cause of the rest is unknown. For this sample the table gives 60,000 or so clones, of which about 83% were detected only once. Approximately 0.8% of the sample comes from the top ten. The trial excluded patients who had a history of autoimmune disease or who were on systemic immunosuppression. Peripheral blood for TCR sequencing was drawn from every dose cohort at baseline, at cycle 4 day 1 and at cycle 7 day 1. Samples were obtained from an open-label, multicenter, first-in-human phase I dose-escalation trial of ivuxolimab. The trial enrolled adults with locally advanced or metastatic head and neck squamous cell, hepatocellular, melanoma or renal cell carcinoma. Before TCR sequencing, CD4+ and CD8+ T cells were separately sorted from peripheral blood.

What the study reported, not specific to this receptor: At doses of 0.1 to 3.0 mg/kg, clonal expansion of both CD4+ and CD8+ T cells in blood was seen between baseline and week 6. The antigen specificity of the peripheral T cells that underwent clonal expansion was not determined. Low levels of normalized T-cell clonal expansion were also seen in some patients who did not respond. After ivuxolimab, expanded clones were on average more numerous among CD8+ T cells than among CD4+ T cells. In the 0.1-3.0 mg/kg groups, partial responders had among the lowest normalized peripheral clonal expansion, particularly in CD8+ T cells.

Of note for this clone: No antigen is known for it. Base qualities are not provided; no much larger clone lies one nucleotide away.

The material was CD4+ or CD8+ T cells sorted from blood, obtained in a trial of the OX40 agonist ivuxolimab. The chain is made from TRBV6-7 and TRBJ2-5, with no D gene named confidently. TRBV6-7 is marked as an open reading frame, function uncertain. The TCR was taken from an adult with an advanced solid tumor such as melanoma, head and neck, liver or kidney cancer. This receptor has the CDR3 CASSPRRIRETQYF. In nucleotide form, the sequence is TGTGCCAGCAGTCCTCGCCGGATTAGGGAGACCCAGTACTTC.